The sequence of this T cell receptor (beta chain) was determined in a study of T cells in Graves' hyperthyroidism and ophthalmopathy. About the research overall: It was at initial diagnosis, before any treatment, that peripheral blood was collected. Notes on the study in general: Before onset, by a median of around 6.4 months, the model predicted ophthalmopathy. Most clonotypes expanded in thyroid above 0.001 were likewise present in blood.

This clonotype has a count of ten or more. What it recognizes is unknown. RNA transcripts provided the source from which TCR beta CDR3 regions were amplified. TCR CDR3 underwent first-round RT-PCR with the HTBI primer set. In TCRdb, the multiplex PCR reads were re-called with MiXCR into one record per CDR3 protein. This sample carries over 350,000 distinct CDR3 sequences, more than 12% of them seen once, and the ten largest clones take 25% to 30%. This CDR3 comprises 15 residues. Germline V lookup: CDR1 MNHNS, CDR2 SASEGT. Trimming took 3 bases from V and 7 from J, leaving 18 bases between them. This sample holds PBMCs from approximately 10 ml fresh peripheral blood.

The J gene is TRBJ1-2, the V gene TRBV6-1; D may be TRBD1 (6 bases). This TCR was sampled from a man aged 50-60 years with Graves' ophthalmopathy. What was sequenced was blood. CDR3 amino acids: CASSDEGTPPFGYTF. The CDR3 DNA reads TGTGCCAGCAGTGACGAAGGGACACCACCCTTTGGCTACACCTTC.